These 24 T cell receptor beta chains originate from one sample sequenced in a study of T-cell reconstitution after alpha-beta-depleted transplantation in children. Unique molecular identifiers tagged the TCRbeta library. TCRdb processed the PCR reads anew with MiXCR; each CDR3 protein has one entry. The data contain around 960,000 distinct CDR3 sequences, about 30% of them seen just once; the ten biggest clones take up more than 25%. The input for sequencing was PBMCs, mostly from graft donor cells, taken 360 days after TCRalphabeta/CD19-depleted stem cell transplant. These TCRs come from a boy less than two years old who had a stem cell transplant for SCID, so the T cells may come from the graft donor.

This clonotype has just a few counts. This chain connects TRBV4-3 to TRBJ2-1; TRBD2 is a possible D gene (6 bases). Germline-derived CDR1 and CDR2 are LGHNA and YSLEER. CDR3 length: 16 amino acids. The ends were cut back, 6 bases at V and 3 bases at J, with 18 bases in the middle. CDR3 nucleotides: TGCGCCAGCAGTTCCGGGACTCCGAACCTCTACAATGAGCAGTTCTTC. Encoded protein: CASSSGTPNLYNEQFF.

This clonotype appeared a few times. J is TRBJ1-6 and V is TRBV6-5; D is unclear. This CDR3 is built from 16 residues. Germline loops: CDR1 MNHEY, CDR2 SVGAGI. V lost 0 bases and J 6 bases, leaving 12 bases between the germline ends. The CDR3 region is CASSYSGGRINSPLHF. CDR3 nucleotides: TGTGCCAGCAGTTACTCGGGCGGTCGGATTAATTCACCCCTCCACTTT.

The chain combines TRBV28 with TRBJ2-1; 10 bases align to TRBD2. The CDR3 is 15 residues long. The J segment lost 4 bases and the V segment lost 6 bases, leaving 6 bases of the junction unmatched. The germline CDR1 and CDR2 sequences are MDHEN and SYDVKM. CDR3 DNA sequence: TGTGCCAGCAGCTTCGGAGCGGGGGGGTACAATGAGCAGTTCTTC. Its protein product is CASSFGAGGYNEQFF.

The chain has TRBV15 and TRBJ1-5, with 7 bases fitting TRBD1. Germline V gene lookup returns CDR1 LNHNV and CDR2 YYDKDF (reference sequence). The CDR3 spans 17 residues. Trimming at V came to 3 bases and at J to 3 bases, leaving 11 bases not matched to a gene. This CDR3 reads CATSSFLGDSNNQPQHF. DNA of the CDR3: TGTGCCACCAGCAGCTTCCTCGGGGACAGCAACAATCAGCCCCAGCATTTT.

This clonotype was found a few times. CDR3 protein: CASQDRDRSEAFF. Here the CDR3 DNA reads TGTGCCAGCCAGGACAGGGATCGGTCTGAAGCTTTCTTT. The V call is TRBV25-1, the J call TRBJ1-1, with 8 positions matching TRBD1. CDR1 is MGHDK, CDR2 SYGVNS, per germline. The CDR3 runs 13 residues. V dropped 8 bases and J dropped 6; count of bases not matched to a gene: 8. The full variable domain, with the rest looked up from reference TRBV25-1 and TRBJ1-1, is EADIYQTPRYLVIGTGKKITLECSQTMGHDKMYWYQQDPGMELHLIHYSYGVNSTEKGDLSSESTVSRIRTEHFPLTLESARPSHTSQYLCASQDRDRSEAFFGQGTRLTVV.

This clonotype was detected a few times. The chain links TRBV20-1 to TRBJ2-1; D gene unclear. The CDR3 covers 12 residues. Germline CDR1 is DFQATT and CDR2 is SNEGSKA (reference sequence). V was trimmed by 6 bases and J by 7 bases, leaving 13 bases between them. The CDR3 here is CSAPRAGNEQFF. CDR3 coding DNA: TGCAGTGCCCCTAGGGCCGGGAATGAGCAGTTCTTC.

The chain combines TRBV7-3 with TRBJ2-2; 9 bases are a match to TRBD1. From germline, CDR1 is SGHTA and CDR2 FQGTGA. Trimming took 5 bases from V and 8 from J; bases not matched to a gene: 9. The length of the CDR3 is 15 residues. The CDR3, as DNA: TGTGCCAGCAGCCCCGGACAGGGGCGAGGTGGGGAGCTGTTTTTT. This sequence encodes CASSPGQGRGGELFF.

The sample holds a few counts of this clonotype. The CDR3 DNA follows: TGCGCCAGCAGCTTTGTCCACTTCTCCTACGAGCAGTACTTC. This gives the protein CASSFVHFSYEQYF. V and J are TRBV5-1 and TRBJ2-7; the D is unclear. Germline CDR1 SGHRS, CDR2 YFSETQ. This CDR3 is built from 14 residues. Trimming took off 2 bases at V and 0 bases at J, with 9 bases between the two ends.

The chain has TRBV12-3 or TRBV12-4 and TRBJ2-5; tentative D call: TRBD2 (6 bases). V was clipped by 7 bases and J by 5 bases, with 14 bases between them. CDR3 length equals 13 residues. The DNA of the CDR3 is TGTGCCAGCAACCTCGGGAGATCGGAGACCCAGTACTTC. It is translated as CASNLGRSETQYF.

The chain recombines TRBV3-1 with TRBJ1-1; a possible D gene is TRBD1 (6 bases). Per the germline V gene, CDR1 is LGHDT and CDR2 is YNNKEL (reference sequence). V was trimmed by 1 base and J by 3 bases, leaving 12 bases between them. The CDR3 has 15 residues. The CDR3 protein is CASSQARGPDTEAFF. CDR3 DNA: TGTGCCAGCAGCCAAGCCCGGGGGCCGGACACTGAAGCTTTCTTT. Together with reference TRBV3-1 and TRBJ1-1, the CDR3 gives the full variable domain: DTAVSQTPKYLVTQMGNDKSIKCEQNLGHDTMYWYKQDSKKFLKIMFSYNNKELIINETVPNRFSPKSPDKAHLNLHINSLELGDSAVYFCASSQARGPDTEAFFGQGTRLTVV.

The sample holds a few counts of this clonotype. V usage is TRBV2 and J usage is TRBJ2-5, with D unresolved. The germline CDR1 and CDR2 sequences are SNHLY and FYNNEI. The CDR3 runs to 10 residues. V lost 8 bases to trimming and J lost 5 bases, with 6 bases between them. The CDR3 nucleotides read TGTGCCAGCGTATGGGAGACCCAGTACTTC. Residues: CASVWETQYF.

The chain links TRBV6-5 to TRBJ1-5, with 9 nucleotides matching TRBD1. The CDR3 consists of 14 residues. The trim removed 7 bases at V and 6 bases at J, leaving 7 bases unmatched. Germline CDR1 and CDR2: MNHEY and SVGAGI. The CDR3 sequence: CASISGQGSQPQHF. CDR3 nucleotide sequence: TGTGCCAGCATTTCCGGACAGGGGAGTCAGCCCCAGCATTTT.

The chain couples TRBV5-1 to TRBJ2-7, with unresolved D. Deletions cut 0 bases from V and 2 bases from J, with 3 bases between. Germline V gives CDR1 SGHRS, CDR2 YFSETQ. This CDR3 contains 12 residues. DNA for the CDR3: TGCGCCAGCAGCTTGGAGCCCTACGAGCAGTACTTC. Amino acids: CASSLEPYEQYF.

This clonotype showed up just a few times. For the CDR3, the DNA is TGTGCCAGCAGCAAAGGTATCCCCTGGAGCTCCTACGAGCAGTACTTC. It codes for CASSKGIPWSSYEQYF. The V and J genes are TRBV21-1 and TRBJ2-7; the table's D call of TRBD1 was not tested on the DNA. TRBV21-1 is deemed a pseudogene. The CDR3 runs to 16 residues.

This clonotype appeared a few times. The chain has TRBV9 and TRBJ2-2; D is uncertain. Trimming left V 4 bases short and J 3 bases short, with 10 bases between. Germline loops: CDR1 SGDLS, CDR2 YYNGEE. This CDR3 contains 14 residues. CDR3: CASSPRHDTGELFF. Here the CDR3 DNA reads TGTGCCAGCAGCCCTCGACACGACACCGGGGAGCTGTTTTTT.

J is TRBJ2-5 and V is TRBV15, with TRBD1 matching 10 bases. Germline V gives CDR1 LNHNV, CDR2 YYDKDF (reference sequence). The CDR3 contains 13 residues. V shed 3 bases and J 5 bases; nucleotides not matched to a gene: 0. The CDR3 DNA sequence: TGTGCCACCAGCAGGGGACAGGGGGAGACCCAGTACTTC. Encoded protein: CATSRGQGETQYF.

This clonotype was detected a few times. The chain is built from TRBV29-1 and TRBJ1-2; no definite D call. This CDR3 spans 12 amino acids. Trimming removed 4 bases from V and 4 bases from J, with 10 bases in between. Germline V lookup: CDR1 SQVTM, CDR2 ANQGSEA. CDR3 region: CSVGEDGYGYTF. The CDR3, as DNA: TGCAGCGTTGGGGAGGACGGCTATGGCTACACCTTC.

The chain has TRBV12-3 or TRBV12-4 and TRBJ2-3, with 8 bases identical to TRBD1. J gave up 5 bases and V 7 bases, and 11 bases lay outside the gene matches. This CDR3 spans 15 amino acids. The CDR3 reads CASTSGDRSGDTQYF. The CDR3 region has the DNA TGTGCCAGCACCTCCGGGGACAGGTCTGGAGATACGCAGTATTTT.

There are a few counts of this clonotype. The chain combines TRBV12-3 or TRBV12-4 with TRBJ2-1; D is perhaps TRBD2 (5 bases). V was pared by 3 bases and J by 5 bases, with 8 bases between. The CDR3 spans 13 residues. The CDR3: CASSFGADNEQFF. In nucleotides, the CDR3 is TGTGCCAGCAGTTTTGGAGCGGACAATGAGCAGTTCTTC.

The chain uses TRBV6-2 or TRBV6-3 and TRBJ2-1; the D gene is possibly TRBD2 (6 bases). The ends were cut back, 2 bases at V and 5 bases at J, with 16 bases in the middle. Germline V gene data show CDR1 as MNHEY and CDR2 as SVGEGT. The CDR3 loop spans 16 amino acids. CDR3 region: CASSYVVGSGDNEQFF. CDR3 in DNA: TGTGCCAGCAGTTACGTTGTGGGGTCGGGAGACAATGAGCAGTTCTTC.

There are a few counts of this clonotype. This CDR3 reads CSANWQSTYEQYF. The CDR3, as DNA: TGCAGTGCTAACTGGCAGAGTACCTACGAGCAGTACTTC. The gene calls are TRBV20-1 and TRBJ2-7; D not resolved. Germline lookup yields CDR1 DFQATT and CDR2 SNEGSKA (reference sequence). This CDR3 contains 13 residues. Deletions cut 4 bases from V and 2 bases from J, with 12 bases between.

This chain joins TRBV6-2 or TRBV6-3 and TRBJ1-2; 7 bases fit TRBD1. Germline V gives CDR1 MNHEY, CDR2 SVGEGT. V lost 2 bases to trimming and J lost 4 bases; unmatched junction nucleotides: 7. This CDR3 is 15 amino acids long. This CDR3 is CASSYVRQGFYGYTF. The CDR3 coding sequence is TGTGCCAGCAGTTACGTCAGACAGGGCTTCTATGGCTACACCTTC.

The chain recombines TRBV30 with TRBJ2-7; no definite D call. The V end was cut by 1 base, the J end by 2 bases, with 9 bases between. Germline lookup yields CDR1 GTSNPN and CDR2 SVGIG (reference sequence). The CDR3 is 13 residues long. CDR3 nucleotides: TGTGCCTGGAGTGAAGCTGCGCCCTACGAGCAGTACTTC. Its protein product is CAWSEAAPYEQYF.

The chain recombines TRBV9 with TRBJ1-2, with a tentative D call TRBD1 (5 bases). Germline lookup yields CDR1 SGDLS and CDR2 YYNGEE. V was cut by 3 bases and J by 4 bases, with 13 bases left in between. The CDR3 is 14 amino acids. The CDR3 DNA is TGTGCCAGCAGCGGAGGGGTTAGTGGCTATGGCTACACCTTC. This sequence encodes CASSGGVSGYGYTF.